This TCR beta chain was recovered during a study of blood T cell repertoires in COVID-19 (dated by TCRdb to about 2020). Background for the entire study: The collaborator samples originated in the United States, Italy and Spain and spanned the acute and convalescent phases of COVID-19. The prospective study material was composed of cDNA or gDNA derived from T cells, B-cell-depleted T cells, or PBMCs. The repertoires were made available in a free public database intended to serve as a resource for research on the immune response to SARS-CoV-2. Sample metadata almost always included a de-identified subject ID, COVID-19 status, age in years and sex. Subjects who had been exposed to COVID-19, were actively infected with it, or had recovered from it provided the deeply sampled blood TCRbeta repertoires that made up the dataset. Where HLA class I and class II types were available, the types were taken from metadata supplied by the sample provider, not from assay-based typing. Samples were obtained from the ongoing ImmuneRACE study (first 160 participants) and from over 1,000 subjects provided by 6 global collaborators.

As regards this clone: No cognate antigen has been identified for it. Qualities for individual bases were not recorded, and no much larger clone is one base off.

The research as a whole found: Clinical and demographic metadata were provided uncurated, with the amount varying by source and participant.

Collaborating institutions collected whole blood in K2EDTA tubes following their own protocols. Collaborator samples were shipped for TCRbeta analysis as frozen whole blood, isolated PBMCs, or DNA extracted from either sample type. TCRbeta CDR3 regions were amplified from genomic DNA using the immunoSEQ Assay, a bias-controlled multiplex PCR. The authors processed their data as follows. The number of nucleated cells in each sample was estimated from the amplification of reference gene primers within the assay. Sequence reads were collapsed and filtered to measure the absolute abundance of every unique TCRbeta CDR3 rearrangement. For each sample, productive Simpson clonality was calculated as the square root of Simpson's diversity index across productive rearrangements. The immuneACCESS repertoire file appears here via TCRdb, limited to in-frame rearrangements. These files lack a portion of the clones; in checked studies, under half of the deficit traces to unresolved V genes, and the cause of the others is not known. The DNA gave D and trimming, while V, J and clone size come from that table. The sample table shows about 130,000 clones, and about 85% are seen once. Roughly a quarter of the sample rests with the top ten.

What was sequenced was peripheral blood. The source of this sequence is a woman of 80 years or more with acute or convalescent COVID-19.

The DNA sequence is as follows: TGCGCCAGCAGCTTGACCGGGAGCTCCTACGAGCAGTACTTC. Its protein reads: CASSLTGSSYEQYF. This receptor chain uses TRBV5-1 and TRBJ2-7; the D segment could be TRBD2, given 6 matching bases. V is reduced by 1 base and J by 0 bases, leaving a spacing of 8 bases between them. The CDR3 holds 14 amino acids from the cysteine to the phenylalanine. Here the CDR3 DNA is all that survives: 42 bases in frame from base 1. The germline V gene yields SGHRS for CDR1 and YFSETQ for CDR2. The full variable domain, with segments outside the CDR3 supplied by the reference TRBV5-1 and TRBJ2-7 proteins, appears as KAGVTQTPRYLIKTRGQQVTLSCSPISGHRSVSWYQQTPGQGLQFLFEYFSETQRNKGNFPGRFSGRQFSNSRSEMNVSTLELGDSALYLCASSLTGSSYEQYFGPGTRLTVT.